The sequence of this TCR beta chain was determined in a study of shared T cell receptors in the human thymus. CDR1 and CDR2 (germline): MNHEY, SVGAGI. This CDR3 is built from 15 residues. V was pared by 5 bases and J by 4 bases, with 5 bases of the junction left unmatched. Only in-frame clones appear in the TCRdb table, and some are missing; sequencing was by immunoSEQ multiplex PCR. This table holds hundreds of thousands of clones, around 87% found once. The data were also submitted as part of a second study, on human thymus T cells. That work contributes: Infants, healthy and Finnish, who were having corrective surgery for congenital heart defects served as donors. The study used thymus tissue resected during corrective heart surgery. Repertoires from thymus and blood appeared to show biased V and J gene usage. Highly overlapping thymic repertoires in unrelated individuals were reported by related research.

The genes are TRBV6-5 and TRBJ1-5, with 10 bases identical to TRBD1. This TCR derives from a boy in the first two years of life with a congenital heart defect. The sequenced material came from thymocytes. CDR3 loop: CASSQGQGENQPQHF. As DNA, the CDR3 is TGTGCCAGCAGTCAAGGACAGGGGGAGAATCAGCCCCAGCATTTT.